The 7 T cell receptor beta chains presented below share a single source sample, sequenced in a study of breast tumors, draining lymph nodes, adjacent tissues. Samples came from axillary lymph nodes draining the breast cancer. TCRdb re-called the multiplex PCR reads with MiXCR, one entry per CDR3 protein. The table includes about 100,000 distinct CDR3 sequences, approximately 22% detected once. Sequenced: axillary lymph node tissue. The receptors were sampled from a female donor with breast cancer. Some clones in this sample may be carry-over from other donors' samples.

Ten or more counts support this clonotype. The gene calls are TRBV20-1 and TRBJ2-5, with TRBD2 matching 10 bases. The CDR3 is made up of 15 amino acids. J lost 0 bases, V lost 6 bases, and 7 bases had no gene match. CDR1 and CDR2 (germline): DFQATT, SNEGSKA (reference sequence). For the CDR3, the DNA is TGCAGTGCGTCCGGGACTAGCGCTAACCAAGAGACCCAGTACTTC. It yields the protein CSASGTSANQETQYF.

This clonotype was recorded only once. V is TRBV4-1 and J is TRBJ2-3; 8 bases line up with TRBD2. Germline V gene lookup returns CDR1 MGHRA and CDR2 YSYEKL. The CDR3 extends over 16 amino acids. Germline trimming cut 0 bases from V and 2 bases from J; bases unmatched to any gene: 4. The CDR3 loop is CASSQEVAGSTDTQYF. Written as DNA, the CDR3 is TGCGCCAGCAGCCAAGAGGTAGCGGGGTCCACAGATACGCAGTATTTT.

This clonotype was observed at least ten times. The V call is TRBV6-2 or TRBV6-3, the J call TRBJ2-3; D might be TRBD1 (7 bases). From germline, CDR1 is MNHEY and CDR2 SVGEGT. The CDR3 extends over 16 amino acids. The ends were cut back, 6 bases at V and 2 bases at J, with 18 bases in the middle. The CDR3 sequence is CASRGQAGGSTDTQYF. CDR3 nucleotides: TGTGCCAGCAGAGGTCAAGCAGGGGGGTCCACAGATACGCAGTATTTT.

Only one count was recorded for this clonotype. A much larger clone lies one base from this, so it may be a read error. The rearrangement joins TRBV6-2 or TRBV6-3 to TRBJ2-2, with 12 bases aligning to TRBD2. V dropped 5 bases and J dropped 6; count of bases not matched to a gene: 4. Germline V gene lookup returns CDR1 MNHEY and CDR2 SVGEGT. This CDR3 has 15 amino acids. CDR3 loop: CASSLAGGPAGELFF. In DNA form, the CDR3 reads TGTGCCAGCAGTCTAGCGGGAGGGCCCGCCGGGGAGCTGTTTTTT.

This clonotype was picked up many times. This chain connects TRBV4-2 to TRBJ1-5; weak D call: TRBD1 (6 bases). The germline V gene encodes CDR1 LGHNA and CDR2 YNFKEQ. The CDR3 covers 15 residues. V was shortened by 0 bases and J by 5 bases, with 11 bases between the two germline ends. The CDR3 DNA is TGTGCCAGCAGCCAAGATCTGAGGGGGGATCAGCCCCAGCATTTT. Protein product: CASSQDLRGDQPQHF.

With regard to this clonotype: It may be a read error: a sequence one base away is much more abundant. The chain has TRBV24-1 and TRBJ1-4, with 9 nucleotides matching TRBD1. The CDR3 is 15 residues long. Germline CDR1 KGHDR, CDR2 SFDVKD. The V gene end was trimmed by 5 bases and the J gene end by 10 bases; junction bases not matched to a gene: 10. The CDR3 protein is CATSAGTGSGGKLFF. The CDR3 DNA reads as TGTGCCACCAGTGCCGGGACAGGGTCAGGTGGAAAACTGTTTTTT.

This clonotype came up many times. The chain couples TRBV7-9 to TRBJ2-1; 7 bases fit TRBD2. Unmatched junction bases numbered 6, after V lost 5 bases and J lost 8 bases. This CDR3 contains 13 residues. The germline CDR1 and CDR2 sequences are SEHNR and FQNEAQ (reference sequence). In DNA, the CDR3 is TGTGCCAGCAGCCGCGGGAGTATCGATGAGCAGTTCTTC. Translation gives CASSRGSIDEQFF.